The T cell receptor (beta chain) under discussion was sequenced for a study of cytomegalovirus exposure and HLA in healthy donors. The CDR3 extends over 15 amino acids. Germline-derived CDR1 and CDR2 are MNHEY and SVGAGI. After removal of 2 bases from V and 3 bases from J, the junction contained 3 bases not matched to a gene. The donors were healthy bone marrow donors. In the PCR, 60 Vbeta and 13 Jbeta primers were used. Repertoires were generated with immunoSEQ multiplex PCR, while TCRdb's copy carries only in-frame clones and drops some. This table holds about 85,000 clones, over 75% found once. The rearrangement joins TRBV6-5 to TRBJ2-7, with 11 bases matching TRBD1. The sequenced material came from PBMCs. This clonotype was sampled from a boy aged 10-17 years in good health and CMV-seronegative. CDR3 sequence: CASSYQGTGGYEQYF. The CDR3 bases are TGTGCCAGCAGTTACCAAGGGACAGGGGGCTACGAGCAGTACTTC.